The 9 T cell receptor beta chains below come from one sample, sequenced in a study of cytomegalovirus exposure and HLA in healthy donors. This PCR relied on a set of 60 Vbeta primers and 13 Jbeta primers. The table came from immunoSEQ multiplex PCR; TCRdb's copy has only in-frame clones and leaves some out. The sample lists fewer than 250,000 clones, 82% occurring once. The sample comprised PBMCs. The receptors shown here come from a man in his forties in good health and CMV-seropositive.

The CDR3 here is CASSTEQIYNSPLHF. The CDR3 DNA follows: TGTGCCAGCAGTACCGAACAGATATATAATTCACCCCTCCACTTT. V usage is TRBV28 and J usage is TRBJ1-6; no clear D. Germline loops: CDR1 MDHEN, CDR2 SYDVKM. CDR3 length equals 15 residues. Trimming took off 5 bases at V and 4 bases at J, with 12 bases between the two ends.

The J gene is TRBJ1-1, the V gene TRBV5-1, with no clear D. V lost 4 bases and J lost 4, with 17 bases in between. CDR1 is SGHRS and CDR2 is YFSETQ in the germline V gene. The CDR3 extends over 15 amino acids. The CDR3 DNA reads TGCGCCAGCAGCCCCGTATCACAGAGGGCCACTGAAGCTTTCTTT. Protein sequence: CASSPVSQRATEAFF.

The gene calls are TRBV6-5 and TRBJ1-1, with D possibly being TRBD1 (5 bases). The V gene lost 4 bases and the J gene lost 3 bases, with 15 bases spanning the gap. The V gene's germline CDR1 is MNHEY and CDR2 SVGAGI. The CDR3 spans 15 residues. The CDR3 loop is CASSSLLGTHTEAFF. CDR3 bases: TGTGCCAGCAGTTCGCTCCTCGGGACTCACACTGAAGCTTTCTTT.

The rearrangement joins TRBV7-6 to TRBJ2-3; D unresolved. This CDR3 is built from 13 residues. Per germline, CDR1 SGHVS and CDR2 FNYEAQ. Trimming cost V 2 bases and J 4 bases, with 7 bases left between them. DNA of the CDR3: TGTGCCAGCAGCTTAAACTTCGCAGATACGCAGTATTTT. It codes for CASSLNFADTQYF.

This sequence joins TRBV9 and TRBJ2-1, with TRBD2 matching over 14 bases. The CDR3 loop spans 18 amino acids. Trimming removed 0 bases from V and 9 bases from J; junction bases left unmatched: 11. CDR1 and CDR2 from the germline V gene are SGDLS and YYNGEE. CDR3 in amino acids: CASSVATGGLAGVGEQFF. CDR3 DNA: TGTGCCAGCAGCGTAGCTACGGGGGGACTAGCGGGGGTAGGTGAGCAGTTCTTC.

DNA of the CDR3: TGTGCCACCAGCACACCGGGACTAGCCACAGATACGCAGTATTTT. Its translation: CATSTPGLATDTQYF. This chain connects TRBV15 to TRBJ2-3, with 9 bases fitting TRBD2. CDR1 LNHNV and CDR2 YYDKDF come from the germline V gene (reference sequence). The CDR3 runs 15 residues. V was pared by 4 bases and J by 2 bases, with 4 bases of the junction left unmatched.

The CDR3 loop reads CASSAVNEQFF. The CDR3, as DNA: TGTGCCAGCAGTGCCGTCAATGAGCAGTTCTTC. The J gene is TRBJ2-1, the V gene TRBV6-1; D not certain. The CDR3 is 11 residues long. V dropped 4 bases and J dropped 6 bases, with 4 bases sitting between them. CDR1 and CDR2 (germline): MNHNS, SASEGT.

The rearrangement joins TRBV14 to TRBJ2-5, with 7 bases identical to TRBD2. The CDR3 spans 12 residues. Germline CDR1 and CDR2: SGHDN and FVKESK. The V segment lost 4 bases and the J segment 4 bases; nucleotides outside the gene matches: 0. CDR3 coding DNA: TGTGCCAGCAGCCTAGCGGGAGAGACCCAGTACTTC. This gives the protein CASSLAGETQYF.

CDR3 coding DNA: TGTGCCAGCAGCTTCCAGCGGGAGGGCCCCCAGTTCTTC. Amino acids: CASSFQREGPQFF. The chain joins TRBV13 to TRBJ2-1; TRBD2 matches at 10 bases. The CDR3 is made up of 13 amino acids. Per germline, CDR1 PRHDT and CDR2 FYEKMQ (reference sequence). Losses at the gene ends were 3 bases for V and 13 bases for J; bases not matched to a gene: 6.